A single sample gave rise to the 25 T cell receptor beta chains below, sequenced in a study of T-cell memory formation after mild COVID-19. Via MiXCR, TCRdb re-called the 5' RACE reads, giving one row per CDR3 protein. The data contain roughly 40,000 distinct CDR3 sequences, roughly 7% of them seen just once; the ten biggest clones take up 0.6% to 1%. Sequences were obtained from PBMCs or a T cell subset sorted from them (not recorded which). These receptor sequences come from an adult who had mild COVID-19 (a few samples of this study predate the infection). Cell type and time point are not known.

J is TRBJ2-3 and V is TRBV11-2, with no clear D. Trimming removed 5 bases at V and 0 bases at J, with 9 bases between. The length of the CDR3 is 14 residues. Germline CDR1 and CDR2: SGHAT and FQNNGV. The CDR3 DNA follows: TGTGCCAGCAGCCCTCCCTTAAGCACAGATACGCAGTATTTT. This sequence encodes CASSPPLSTDTQYF.

The chain uses TRBV7-6 and TRBJ1-4, with 8 nucleotides matching TRBD1. Losses at the gene ends were 4 bases for V and 10 bases for J; bases not matched to a gene: 17. The CDR3 length is 17 residues. CDR1 and CDR2 from the germline V gene are SGHVS and FNYEAQ. The CDR3 nucleotides are TGTGCCAGCAGCTCCTCAGGACGACAGGGGTACCGTGCAAAACTGTTTTTT. This sequence encodes CASSSSGRQGYRAKLFF.

The V gene is TRBV9, the J gene TRBJ2-5; D not certain. There are 13 residues in the CDR3. CDR1 and CDR2 (germline): SGDLS, YYNGEE. V was trimmed by 3 bases and J by 7 bases, leaving 13 bases between them. The CDR3 nucleotides read TGTGCCAGCAGCGAGGGCAGCTCTAGGACCCAGTACTTC. This translates into CASSEGSSRTQYF.

The chain is built from TRBV20-1 and TRBJ1-1; possibly TRBD1 for D (5 bases). The CDR3 extends over 14 amino acids. CDR1 and CDR2 (germline): DFQATT, SNEGSKA (reference sequence). V was pared by 2 bases and J by 12 bases, with 22 bases between. The DNA for the CDR3 is TGCAGTGCTAGACTTCCGGGACCTTTTCTATTACCTTTCTTT. Its protein is CSARLPGPFLLPFF.

This clonotype was observed many times. J is TRBJ1-5 and V is TRBV7-9; no definite D call. V gave up 4 bases and J gave up 1 base, with 8 bases separating them. The CDR3 is made up of 14 amino acids. Germline CDR1 reads SEHNR; CDR2 reads FQNEAQ (reference sequence). CDR3 amino acids: CASSSLRSNQPQHF. The CDR3 bases are TGTGCCAGCAGCTCCCTAAGGAGCAATCAGCCCCAGCATTTT. Looking up the rest from reference TRBV7-9 and TRBJ1-5 gives the full variable domain: DTGVSQNPRHKITKRGQNVTFRCDPISEHNRLYWYRQTLGQGPEFLTYFQNEAQLEKSRLLSDRFSAERPKGSFSTLEIQRTEQGDSAMYLCASSSLRSNQPQHFGDGTRLSIL.

In its sample, this clonotype was seen a few times. The chain joins TRBV9 to TRBJ2-1; 7 bases align to TRBD1. This CDR3 is 16 amino acids long. Germline assignment: CDR1 SGDLS and CDR2 YYNGEE. V shed 0 bases, J shed 10 bases, and the junction held 13 bases outside the gene matches. CDR3 coding DNA: TGTGCCAGCAGCGTAGAGGTGACAGGGCCCCTTGGAGAGCAGTTCTTC. It is translated as CASSVEVTGPLGEQFF.

This clonotype appeared a few times. J is TRBJ2-1 and V is TRBV2, with 7 bases matching TRBD1. This CDR3 has 15 residues. Trimming removed 6 bases from V and 5 bases from J; junction bases left unmatched: 10. CDR1 is SNHLY, CDR2 FYNNEI, per germline. The CDR3 loop reads CASRQGTDSNNEQFF. DNA for the CDR3: TGTGCCAGCAGGCAGGGGACAGACTCTAACAATGAGCAGTTCTTC.

This clonotype was counted between two and nine times. The chain has TRBV7-9 and TRBJ1-1; 8 bases agree with TRBD1. Looked up from germline, CDR1 is SEHNR and CDR2 is FQNEAQ (reference sequence). J gave up 0 bases and V 5 bases, and 11 bases lay outside the gene matches. The CDR3 contains 17 residues. CDR3 nucleotide sequence: TGTGCCAGCAGCAGAAACAGGGGGGGGCAAATGAACACTGAAGCTTTCTTT. This encodes CASSRNRGGQMNTEAFF.

This clonotype was counted many times. The CDR3 protein is CASSLSPSGRAVNEQFF. The CDR3 DNA sequence: TGTGCCAGCAGCTTGAGCCCTAGCGGGAGGGCCGTGAATGAGCAGTTCTTC. The chain employs TRBV7-8 and TRBJ2-1, with 12 bases identical to TRBD2. Germline CDR1 reads SGHVS; CDR2 reads FQNEAQ. Unmatched junction bases numbered 10, after V lost 3 bases and J lost 7 bases. This CDR3 has 17 residues.

This clonotype has only a few counts. This CDR3 is CASNVGRDGYTF. The CDR3 coding sequence is TGTGCCAGTAATGTGGGACGGGATGGCTACACCTTC. The genes are TRBV19 and TRBJ1-2; TRBD1 is a possible D gene (5 bases). The CDR3 has 12 amino acids. In germline, CDR1 is LNHDA, CDR2 SQIVND (reference sequence). Trimming took off 7 bases at V and 6 bases at J, with 12 bases between the two ends. Drawing the rest from reference TRBV19 and TRBJ1-2, the complete variable domain is DGGITQSPKYLFRKEGQNVTLSCEQNLNHDAMYWYRQDPGQGLRLIYYSQIVNDFQKGDIAEGYSVSREKKESFPLTVTSAQKNPTAFYLCASNVGRDGYTFGSGTRLTVV.

This clonotype was detected only a few times. This chain uses TRBV5-1 with TRBJ2-1; 7 nucleotides line up with TRBD2. V lost 4 bases to trimming and J lost 5 bases; unmatched junction nucleotides: 3. From germline, CDR1 is SGHRS and CDR2 YFSETQ. This CDR3 has 13 amino acids. CDR3 bases: TGCGCCAGCAGCGGGAGGGCCAACAATGAGCAGTTCTTC. It yields the protein CASSGRANNEQFF.

This clonotype has more than one count but fewer than ten. The rearrangement uses TRBV6-1 and TRBJ2-2; D possibly corresponds to TRBD2 (6 bases). V lost 10 bases to trimming and J lost 6 bases, with 18 bases between them. The CDR3 totals 14 residues. The germline V gene encodes CDR1 MNHNS and CDR2 SASEGT. In DNA form, the CDR3 reads TGTGCCACCGGGGAAAAGGAGGGCCCCGGGGAGCTGTTTTTT. Translated, it gives CATGEKEGPGELFF.

The V and J genes are TRBV3-1 and TRBJ2-1; TRBD1 aligns across 8 bases. V dropped 5 bases and J dropped 6; count of bases not matched to a gene: 3. CDR1 is LGHDT and CDR2 is YNNKEL in the germline V gene (reference sequence). The CDR3 loop spans 13 amino acids. CDR3 DNA: TGTGCCAGCAGCTACACAGGGGGCAATGAGCAGTTCTTC. It translates to CASSYTGGNEQFF.

This clonotype came up a few times. V and J are TRBV7-2 and TRBJ2-2; no clear D. Trimming took 5 bases from V and 4 from J, leaving 8 bases between them. The germline gives CDR1 SGHTA, CDR2 FQGNSA. There are 13 residues in the CDR3. CDR3 sequence (DNA): TGTGCCAGCAGCCGTCAAAGCACCGGGGAGCTGTTTTTT. Protein sequence: CASSRQSTGELFF.

This clonotype was seen a handful of times. V is TRBV3-1 and J is TRBJ1-2; possibly TRBD1 for D (6 bases). Per the germline V gene, CDR1 is LGHDT and CDR2 is YNNKEL (reference sequence). V was trimmed by 4 bases and J by 3 bases, leaving 15 bases between them. The CDR3 covers 15 residues. The CDR3 coding sequence is TGTGCCAGCAGCCGTACGAGGACAGCCTACTATGGCTACACCTTC. Its translation is CASSRTRTAYYGYTF.

This clonotype was detected ten times or more. The J gene is TRBJ2-6, the V gene TRBV25-1; unclear D gene. The germline gives CDR1 MGHDK, CDR2 SYGVNS. Trimming removed 1 base from V and 2 bases from J, with 15 bases in between. The CDR3 runs to 18 residues. CDR3: CASSESQSPRAGANVLTF. The DNA of the CDR3 is TGTGCCAGCAGTGAATCCCAATCTCCCAGAGCTGGGGCCAACGTCCTGACTTTC.

CDR3 in DNA: TGTGCCAGCAGCTTCCGGACAGGAACTGGCACAGATACGCAGTATTTT. It codes for CASSFRTGTGTDTQYF. The chain recombines TRBV7-3 with TRBJ2-3; 7 bases agree with TRBD1. V lost 3 bases, J lost 1 base, and 7 bases stayed unmatched. Germline V gene data show CDR1 as SGHTA and CDR2 as FQGTGA. The CDR3 is made up of 16 amino acids.

This clonotype occurred many times. The chain combines TRBV9 with TRBJ2-3, with TRBD2 matching 10 bases. The germline V gene has CDR1 SGDLS and CDR2 YYNGEE. The CDR3 is 16 residues long. With V trimmed by 3 bases and J by 0 bases, 4 bases remained unmatched. The CDR3 loop is CASSASGGQSTDTQYF. The DNA of the CDR3 is TGTGCCAGCAGCGCTAGCGGGGGCCAAAGCACAGATACGCAGTATTTT. The entire variable domain, with the rest obtained from reference TRBV9 and TRBJ2-3, is as follows: DSGVTQTPKHLITATGQRVTLRCSPRSGDLSVYWYQQSLDQGLQFLIQYYNGEERAKGNILERFSAQQFPDLHSELNLSSLELGDSALYFCASSASGGQSTDTQYFGPGTRLTVL.

This clonotype showed up just a few times. CDR3 loop: CASSLPGRRTINEQFF. The CDR3 DNA follows: TGTGCCAGCAGCTTGCCCGGCCGGCGGACTATTAATGAGCAGTTCTTC. The V and J genes are TRBV5-4 and TRBJ2-1; a possible D gene is TRBD2 (6 bases). The CDR3 spans 16 residues. Per the germline V gene, CDR1 is SGHNT and CDR2 is YYREEE (reference sequence). V lost 1 base and J lost 7, with 18 bases in between.

This clonotype has ten or more counts. The V call is TRBV4-1, the J call TRBJ2-5; TRBD2 agrees at 11 bases. Germline V lookup: CDR1 MGHRA, CDR2 YSYEKL. J gave up 5 bases and V 3 bases, and 5 bases lay outside the gene matches. This CDR3 contains 15 residues. The DNA for the CDR3 is TGCGCCAGCAGCCAGGTAGCGGGGGGGCTGGAGACCCAGTACTTC. Its protein is CASSQVAGGLETQYF.

The rearrangement uses TRBV5-1 and TRBJ2-2; TRBD2 aligns across 14 bases. V was pared by 0 bases and J by 4 bases, with 11 bases of the junction left unmatched. Germline CDR1 reads SGHRS; CDR2 reads YFSETQ. This CDR3 region has 20 residues. CDR3 loop: CASSLAPGLAGVRSTGELFF. CDR3 bases: TGCGCCAGCAGCTTGGCACCGGGACTAGCGGGAGTACGTAGCACCGGGGAGCTGTTTTTT.

The V call is TRBV6-2 or TRBV6-3, the J call TRBJ1-1; 7 bases are a match to TRBD1. The CDR3 spans 15 residues. Germline CDR1 and CDR2: MNHEY and SVGEGT. V lost 4 bases, J lost 3 bases, and 8 bases stayed unmatched. The CDR3 DNA is TGTGCCAGCAGTTTCGACAGGGAGTGGGACACTGAAGCTTTCTTT. It specifies CASSFDREWDTEAFF.

This chain joins TRBV19 and TRBJ1-1, with 11 bases identical to TRBD1. Germline V lookup: CDR1 LNHDA, CDR2 SQIVND (reference sequence). The CDR3 contains 16 residues. J lost 8 bases, V lost 2 bases, and 10 bases had no gene match. The CDR3 region has the DNA TGTGCCAGTAGTATACCTACCGGACAGGGGGCGAAGGAAGCTTTCTTT. The encoded protein is CASSIPTGQGAKEAFF.

This clonotype was seen only a few times. This rearrangement joins TRBV7-3 to TRBJ2-6, with D perhaps matching TRBD2 (6 bases). The CDR3 has 16 amino acids. V was cut by 0 bases and J by 3 bases, with 9 bases left in between. Looked up from germline, CDR1 is SGHTA and CDR2 is FQGTGA. The CDR3 is CASSLTGGSGANVLTF. In nucleotides, the CDR3 is TGTGCCAGCAGCTTAACGGGGGGAAGTGGGGCCAACGTCCTGACTTTC.

The gene calls are TRBV12-3 or TRBV12-4 and TRBJ2-1; D is undetermined. This CDR3 comprises 12 residues. V lost 3 bases to trimming and J lost 9 bases, with 9 bases between them. The CDR3 spells CASSFPGLEQFF. CDR3 DNA sequence: TGTGCCAGCAGTTTCCCAGGCCTTGAGCAGTTCTTC.